The next 20 T cell receptor beta chains were all read from a single sample in a study of cytomegalovirus exposure and HLA in healthy donors (dated by TCRdb to about 2017). The library came from the immunoSEQ multiplex PCR assay. For the multiplex PCR, a mixture combining 60 forward primers for TCR Vbeta segments and 13 reverse primers for TCR Jbeta segments was used. As stored in TCRdb, this immuneACCESS dataset retains in-frame rearrangements with V and J assigned. A fraction of the clones does not appear; measured against another copy, unresolved V genes explain less than half of the discrepancy, and the remainder lacks a known reason. The sample table records about 180,000 clones; around 73% of these occur just once. Approximately 2.5% of the sample is taken by the ten largest. Specimen: PBMCs. The receptors derive from a man between 60 and 70 years old in good health and CMV-seronegative.

In this sample, this clone turned up a few times. The V and J genes are TRBV5-1 and TRBJ2-3; 10 bases are shared with TRBD1. The germline gives CDR1 SGHRS, CDR2 YFSETQ. V shed 6 bases, J shed 2 bases, and the junction held 6 bases outside the gene matches. There are 15 residues in the CDR3. The CDR3 DNA follows: TGCGCCAGCACCACGACAGGGGGCATCACAGATACGCAGTATTTT. It specifies CASTTTGGITDTQYF.

This clone was picked up a small number of times. The chain combines TRBV5-4 with TRBJ2-7; D perhaps matches TRBD1 (6 bases). V dropped 1 base and J dropped 2 bases, with 10 bases sitting between them. CDR1 and CDR2 (germline): SGHNT, YYREEE (reference sequence). The length of the CDR3 is 14 residues. The CDR3 DNA is TGTGCCAGCAGCTTGAACAGGGTACCCTACGAGCAGTACTTC. This codes for CASSLNRVPYEQYF.

Many counts were recorded for this clone. The chain is built from TRBV29-1 and TRBJ1-5; D is possibly TRBD1 (6 bases). Trimming left V 0 bases short and J 7 bases short, with 13 bases between. The CDR3 extends over 14 amino acids. The V gene's germline CDR1 is SQVTM and CDR2 ANQGSEA. CDR3 DNA: TGCAGCGTTGAAGAGGGGGCTGGGGGACAGCCCCAGCATTTT. This sequence encodes CSVEEGAGGQPQHF.

The rearrangement links TRBV7-2 to TRBJ2-5; possible D gene TRBD1, 6 bases. Per germline, CDR1 SGHTA and CDR2 FQGNSA. The CDR3 length is 14 residues. The germline V and J ends were trimmed by 5 bases and 3 bases, with 13 bases remaining between them. In DNA form, the CDR3 reads TGTGCCAGCAGCCAGGCGTGGACAGAAGAGACCCAGTACTTC. Protein product: CASSQAWTEETQYF.

The CDR3 spells CASSQHGSGGPTDTQYF. The CDR3 DNA reads TGTGCCAGTAGTCAACACGGATCGGGGGGGCCCACAGATACGCAGTATTTT. The chain is built from TRBV19 and TRBJ2-3; 8 nucleotides align to TRBD2. Germline V gene lookup returns CDR1 LNHDA and CDR2 SQIVND (reference sequence). V was clipped by 5 bases and J by 2 bases; unmatched bases: 12. The length of the CDR3 is 17 residues.

The chain joins TRBV25-1 to TRBJ1-2; D gene unclear. This CDR3 contains 12 residues. Germline CDR1 and CDR2: MGHDK and SYGVNS. V lost 6 bases to trimming and J lost 1 base, with 6 bases between them. CDR3 loop: CASRTFNYGYTF. In nucleotides, the CDR3 is TGTGCCAGCAGAACTTTTAACTATGGCTACACCTTC.

This chain connects TRBV29-1 to TRBJ2-7; a weak D match, TRBD2 (5 bases). CDR3 length: 14 amino acids. V shed 4 bases and J shed 5 bases, with 18 bases lying between them. Looked up from germline, CDR1 is SQVTM and CDR2 is ANQGSEA. CDR3 sequence reads: CSVVTLTSAHEQYF. The CDR3 DNA reads TGCAGCGTTGTGACCCTCACTAGTGCCCACGAGCAGTACTTC.

Note on this clone: A junction boundary mismatches the germline segment, possibly from a read error. The genes are TRBV10-1 and TRBJ2-5, with D possibly being TRBD1 (6 bases). CDR3 size: 13 residues. CDR1 and CDR2 (germline): WNHNN, SYGVQD (reference sequence). The CDR3 loop reads CASSGTAEEIQYF. DNA for the CDR3: TGCGCCAGCAGTGGGACAGCGGAAGAGATCCAGTACTTC.

The chain carries TRBV5-1 and TRBJ2-1; 7 bases map to TRBD2. Germline lookup yields CDR1 SGHRS and CDR2 YFSETQ. There are 16 residues in the CDR3. V lost 0 bases and J lost 8; bases outside the gene matches: 11. This chain's CDR3 is CASSLASGLQWDEQFF. In DNA, the CDR3 is TGCGCCAGCAGCTTGGCTAGCGGCCTCCAATGGGATGAGCAGTTCTTC. Variable domain in full (rest from reference TRBV5-1 and TRBJ2-1): KAGVTQTPRYLIKTRGQQVTLSCSPISGHRSVSWYQQTPGQGLQFLFEYFSETQRNKGNFPGRFSGRQFSNSRSEMNVSTLELGDSALYLCASSLASGLQWDEQFFGPGTRLTVL.

This clone was seen a handful of times. The gene calls are TRBV6-1 and TRBJ1-3, with a weak D call TRBD1 (5 bases). Trimming took 4 bases from V and 4 from J, leaving 20 bases between them. The CDR3 runs to 17 residues. Germline values: CDR1 MNHNS, CDR2 SASEGT. The chain's CDR3 is CASSGTRGSVSGNTIYF. The CDR3 nucleotides are TGTGCCAGCAGTGGGACGCGGGGCTCGGTATCCGGAAACACCATATATTTT.

CDR3 sequence reads: CASSFAAAADTQYF. For the CDR3, the DNA is TGTGCCAGCAGCTTCGCGGCAGCGGCAGATACGCAGTATTTT. V and J are TRBV7-9 and TRBJ2-3; D perhaps matches TRBD2 (5 bases). The germline V gene encodes CDR1 SEHNR and CDR2 FQNEAQ (reference sequence). V lost 3 bases and J lost 4, with 11 bases in between. The CDR3 runs 14 residues.

J is TRBJ2-3 and V is TRBV9; TRBD2 matches at 9 bases. Germline CDR1 is SGDLS and CDR2 is YYNGEE. V shed 3 bases and J 7 bases; nucleotides not matched to a gene: 6. The length of the CDR3 is 14 residues. The CDR3 sequence: CASSEVAGVNTQYF. The DNA of the CDR3 is TGTGCCAGCAGCGAGGTAGCGGGAGTGAATACGCAGTATTTT.

The sample holds one count of this clone. Here the CDR3 reads CASSNREGVGELFF. The CDR3, as DNA: TGTGCCAGCAGCAACCGCGAGGGGGTCGGGGAGCTGTTTTTT. The V call is TRBV6-1, the J call TRBJ2-2; possible D gene TRBD1, 6 bases. The CDR3 is 14 residues long. Trimming removed 6 bases at V and 7 bases at J, with 15 bases between. Germline lookup yields CDR1 MNHNS and CDR2 SASEGT.

This clone has just one count. The chain links TRBV27 to TRBJ1-1; D remains ambiguous. CDR3 length equals 17 residues. CDR1 and CDR2 from the germline V gene are MNHEY and SMNVEV (reference sequence). Trimming left V 6 bases short and J 3 bases short, with 23 bases between. The chain's CDR3 is CASSPPKATSGHTEAFF. The DNA of the CDR3 is TGTGCCAGCAGCCCACCAAAGGCAACCTCTGGGCACACTGAAGCTTTCTTT.

The V and J genes are TRBV7-9 and TRBJ1-1, with 7 bases aligning to TRBD1. Trimming took 6 bases from V and 9 from J; bases not matched to a gene: 7. Germline V lookup: CDR1 SEHNR, CDR2 FQNEAQ (reference sequence). The CDR3 totals 12 residues. The CDR3 DNA reads as TGTGCCAGCAGTTCGGAGGGGGCACAAGCTTTCTTT. It translates to CASSSEGAQAFF.

This rearrangement joins TRBV29-1 to TRBJ2-1; weak D call: TRBD2 (6 bases). Germline CDR1 and CDR2: SQVTM and ANQGSEA. Trimming took off 3 bases at V and 12 bases at J, with 15 bases between the two ends. CDR3 size: 12 residues. The CDR3 nucleotides read TGCAGCGTTGAGCTAGCGCAAAGGGGGCAGTTCTTC. This codes for CSVELAQRGQFF.

This chain links TRBV5-1 with TRBJ1-2; 8 positions match TRBD1. Germline loops: CDR1 SGHRS, CDR2 YFSETQ. With 3 bases clipped from V and 1 base from J, the junction kept 2 bases outside the gene matches. The CDR3 totals 14 residues. The CDR3 loop reads CASSSTGDNYGYTF. The CDR3 DNA is TGCGCCAGCAGCTCGACAGGGGATAACTATGGCTACACCTTC.

The chain combines TRBV19 with TRBJ1-1, with D maybe TRBD1 (5 bases). CDR3 length: 13 amino acids. Trimming took off 8 bases at V and 8 bases at J, with 18 bases between the two ends. The germline V gene has CDR1 LNHDA and CDR2 SQIVND (reference sequence). The CDR3 DNA is TGTGCCAGTGTAAAGACAGCGCTAGGAGAAGCTTTCTTT. Translation gives CASVKTALGEAFF.

The CDR3, as DNA: TGTGCCAGCAGCTTAGCACGGGGACTAGCGGGGGCGAGGGATACGCAGTATTTT. Protein: CASSLARGLAGARDTQYF. The rearrangement joins TRBV7-6 to TRBJ2-3; 14 positions match TRBD2. Trimming took 0 bases from V and 6 from J; bases not matched to a gene: 8. Germline V gene sequence: CDR1 SGHVS, CDR2 FNYEAQ. This CDR3 comprises 18 residues.

This clone was recorded only once. This chain links TRBV5-1 with TRBJ2-3, with 8 bases that match TRBD2. V was pared by 4 bases and J by 1 base, with 5 bases of the junction left unmatched. The CDR3 has 15 amino acids. Germline CDR1 reads SGHRS; CDR2 reads YFSETQ. The CDR3 DNA is TGCGCCAGCAGCACGGGGGGGGTTGGCACAGATACGCAGTATTTT. Protein sequence: CASSTGGVGTDTQYF.